This TCR beta chain was identified during a study of T cell changes during pregnancy in multiple sclerosis. Produced via immunoSEQ multiplex PCR; TCRdb's table is partial and in-frame only. The table lists fewer than 90,000 clones, about 93% of them singletons. The source material was peripheral blood, sampled in the first trimester of pregnancy. This TCR derives from a female donor with multiple sclerosis, enrolled in a pregnancy study.

The CDR3: CASSVRRESSYEQYF. The CDR3, as DNA: TGTGCCAGCAGTGTAAGACGGGAGAGCTCCTACGAGCAGTACTTC. The V call is TRBV6-1, the J call TRBJ2-7; possible D gene TRBD2, 6 bases. Germline V gene data show CDR1 as MNHNS and CDR2 as SASEGT. CDR3 size: 15 residues. Between the trimmed V and J ends, which lost 4 bases and 0 bases, there was a span of 13 bases.